This T cell receptor (beta chain) was identified in a study of patients and donors after allogeneic stem cell transplantation. MiXCR, run by TCRdb on the RT-PCR reads, gives a single entry per CDR3 protein. The sample includes 200,000 to 250,000 distinct CDR3 sequences, 13% to 15% of them seen just once. There are many counts of this clonotype. The junction had 4 bases not matched to a gene; V was cut back by 3 bases and J by 4 bases. CDR3 length: 16 amino acids. CDR1 and CDR2 from the germline V gene are LGHNA and YNFKEQ. The sample comprised blood, either unsorted or a sorted T cell fraction (not recorded which). The V call is TRBV4-2, the J call TRBJ2-1; TRBD1 matches at 12 bases. The clonotype comes from a human donor who was either an allogeneic HSCT recipient or a stem cell or donor lymphocyte infusion donor (not recorded which). It is not recorded whose cells these are; they may come from a transplant donor. The CDR3 reads CASSHRDRGPYNEQFF. The CDR3 bases are TGTGCCAGCAGCCATAGGGACAGGGGGCCTTACAATGAGCAGTTCTTC.